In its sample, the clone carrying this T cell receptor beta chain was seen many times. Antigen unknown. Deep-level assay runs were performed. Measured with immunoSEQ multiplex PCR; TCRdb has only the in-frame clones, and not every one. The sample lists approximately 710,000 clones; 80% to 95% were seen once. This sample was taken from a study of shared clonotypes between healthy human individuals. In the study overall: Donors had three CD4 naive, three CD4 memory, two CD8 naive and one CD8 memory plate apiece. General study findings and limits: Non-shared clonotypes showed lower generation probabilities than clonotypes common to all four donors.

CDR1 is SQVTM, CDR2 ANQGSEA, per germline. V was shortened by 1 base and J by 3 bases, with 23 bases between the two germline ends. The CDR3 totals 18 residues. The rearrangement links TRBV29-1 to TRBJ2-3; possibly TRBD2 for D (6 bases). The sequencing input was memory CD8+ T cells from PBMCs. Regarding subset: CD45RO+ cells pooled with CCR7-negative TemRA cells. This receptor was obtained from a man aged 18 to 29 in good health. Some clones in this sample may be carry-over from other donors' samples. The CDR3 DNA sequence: TGCAGCGTTGAAGTCATCGGGGGAGACCAAGAACTAACAGATACGCAGTATTTT. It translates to CSVEVIGGDQELTDTQYF.